What follows are 24 T cell receptor beta chains derived from one specimen sequenced in a study of T cells after yellow fever vaccination. TCRdb recomputed calls from the 5' RACE reads with MiXCR, one row per CDR3 protein. The sample carries around 100,000 distinct CDR3 sequences, roughly 5.2% recorded once. The material was CD8+ T cells sorted from PBMCs, obtained 10 days after the yellow fever booster vaccination. These receptors were taken from a young man who received the YFV17D yellow fever vaccine.

This clonotype appeared many times. The chain combines TRBV6-2 or TRBV6-3 with TRBJ2-3; D might be TRBD1 (5 bases). From germline, CDR1 is MNHEY and CDR2 SVGEGT. Deletions cut 4 bases from V and 3 bases from J, with 8 bases between. CDR3 length equals 13 residues. CDR3 nucleotide sequence: TGTGCCAGCAGTTCCAGGGCGACAGATACGCAGTATTTT. The encoded protein is CASSSRATDTQYF.

This clonotype occurred many times. The rearrangement uses TRBV2 and TRBJ2-7; a possible D gene is TRBD1 (5 bases). This CDR3 spans 13 amino acids. With 1 base removed from V and 3 bases from J, the gap between germline ends came to 7 bases. The germline V gene encodes CDR1 SNHLY and CDR2 FYNNEI. Here the CDR3 reads CASSEEGIYEQYV. The CDR3 nucleotides are TGTGCCAGCAGTGAAGAGGGGATCTACGAGCAGTACGTC.

This chain links TRBV12-3 or TRBV12-4 with TRBJ2-7; D possibly matches TRBD1 or TRBD2 (5 bases each). V lost 6 bases and J lost 0, with 15 bases in between. The CDR3 has 15 amino acids. The DNA of the CDR3 is TGTGCCAGCAGCTCAGGGACCTTTAGCTCCTACGAGCAGTACTTC. Translated: CASSSGTFSSYEQYF.

This clonotype was seen many times. CDR3 sequence reads: CASTRGEQETQYF. The CDR3 nucleotides are TGTGCCAGCACCCGAGGGGAGCAAGAGACCCAGTACTTC. The chain joins TRBV6-5 to TRBJ2-5; D is possibly TRBD1 or TRBD2 (5 bases each). The germline CDR1 and CDR2 sequences are MNHEY and SVGAGI. Trimming cost V 7 bases and J 2 bases, with 11 bases left between them. The CDR3 spans 13 residues.

Here the CDR3 DNA reads TGTGCCAGCAGTGAACAGGCTAACCAAGAGACCCAGTACTTC. The encoded protein is CASSEQANQETQYF. The chain couples TRBV6-2 or TRBV6-3 to TRBJ2-5; D may be TRBD1 (5 bases). The V gene's germline CDR1 is MNHEY and CDR2 SVGEGT. CDR3 length: 14 amino acids. V lost 5 bases to trimming and J lost 0 bases, with 10 bases between them.

This clonotype was observed at least ten times. The chain is built from TRBV25-1 and TRBJ2-1, with 12 bases lining up with TRBD2. Losses at the gene ends were 4 bases for V and 8 bases for J; bases not matched to a gene: 9. The CDR3 totals 16 residues. Germline V gives CDR1 MGHDK, CDR2 SYGVNS. CDR3 residues: CASSASGGAYNDEQFF. In DNA, the CDR3 is TGTGCCAGCAGTGCTAGCGGGGGGGCCTATAACGATGAGCAGTTCTTC.

This clonotype was seen repeatedly, ten times or more. The chain couples TRBV6-2 or TRBV6-3 to TRBJ2-7, with TRBD1 matching over 10 bases. The CDR3 runs to 14 residues. Germline-derived CDR1 and CDR2 are MNHEY and SVGEGT. J lost 3 bases, V lost 2 bases, and 1 base had no gene match. CDR3 protein: CASSYRDRGYEQYV. CDR3 DNA sequence: TGTGCCAGCAGTTACCGGGACAGGGGCTACGAGCAGTACGTC.

This clonotype was seen repeatedly, ten times or more. Here the CDR3 DNA reads TGTGCCAGCAGCTTAAGACGCGGGGGGGCGGCAGATACGCAGTATTTT. Its translation is CASSLRRGGAADTQYF. The chain recombines TRBV7-9 with TRBJ2-3; the match to TRBD2 covers 9 bases. Germline loops: CDR1 SEHNR, CDR2 FQNEAQ (reference sequence). The CDR3 is made up of 16 amino acids. V lost 2 bases, J lost 4 bases, and 7 bases stayed unmatched.

This clonotype was observed a handful of times. The chain combines TRBV4-3 with TRBJ2-3, with unresolved D. The V and J ends lost 4 bases and 4 bases respectively, with 15 bases between them. The CDR3 is 15 amino acids. Germline V lookup: CDR1 LGHNA, CDR2 YSLEER. The CDR3 nucleotides read TGCGCCAGCAGCCGAGGCCCTAATCAGCCAGATACGCAGTATTTT. Its protein is CASSRGPNQPDTQYF.

This clonotype was seen ten or more times. The V gene is TRBV14, the J gene TRBJ2-1; tentatively, D is TRBD2 (5 bases). V lost 4 bases to trimming and J lost 9 bases, with 16 bases between them. The length of the CDR3 is 14 residues. Germline V lookup: CDR1 SGHDN, CDR2 FVKESK. The CDR3 protein is CASSPLSTGSEQFF. The DNA for the CDR3 is TGTGCCAGCAGCCCATTATCAACGGGGAGTGAGCAGTTCTTC.

The rearrangement joins TRBV19 to TRBJ2-3, with 7 bases fitting TRBD1. There are 14 residues in the CDR3. V lost 6 bases, J lost 2 bases, and 5 bases stayed unmatched. Germline V CDR1 and CDR2: LNHDA, SQIVND (reference sequence). The CDR3 nucleotides are TGTGCCAGTAGGGGGGACAGTAACACAGATACGCAGTATTTT. Translated, it gives CASRGDSNTDTQYF.

This clonotype appeared many times. The gene calls are TRBV29-1 and TRBJ1-4; maybe TRBD1 (6 bases). The V gene's germline CDR1 is SQVTM and CDR2 ANQGSEA. V was clipped by 4 bases and J by 0 bases, with 15 bases between them. The CDR3 totals 16 residues. The CDR3 is CSVGGGQHATNEKLFF. For the CDR3, the DNA is TGCAGCGTTGGTGGGGGACAACACGCAACTAATGAAAAACTGTTTTTT.

J is TRBJ2-4 and V is TRBV23-1; possible D gene TRBD1, 6 bases. TRBV23-1 is filed as an ORF, its function uncertain. V was clipped by 7 bases and J by 1 base, with 14 bases between them. CDR3 size: 15 residues. CDR3 region: CASTQTGSAKNIQYF. The CDR3 DNA is TGCGCCAGCACCCAGACAGGTTCGGCCAAAAACATTCAGTACTTC.

The rearrangement joins TRBV5-6 to TRBJ2-4, with D tentatively TRBD1 (6 bases). The length of the CDR3 is 14 residues. Deletions cut 2 bases from V and 6 bases from J, with 12 bases between. CDR1 and CDR2 (germline): SGHDT, YYEEEE. The chain's CDR3 is CASSFGTPRNIQYF. The CDR3 DNA is TGTGCCAGCAGCTTCGGGACACCTAGAAACATTCAGTACTTC.

This chain links TRBV11-2 with TRBJ2-1; 11 bases match TRBD1. The CDR3 has 15 amino acids. CDR1 and CDR2 (germline): SGHAT, FQNNGV. Trimming removed 4 bases from V and 6 bases from J; junction bases left unmatched: 5. CDR3 residues: CASSSGQGGGNEQFF. In DNA, the CDR3 is TGTGCCAGCAGCTCGGGACAGGGGGGGGGCAATGAGCAGTTCTTC.

This clonotype appeared many times. The chain joins TRBV6-2 or TRBV6-3 to TRBJ2-1; TRBD1 matches 10 bases. The CDR3 covers 15 residues. V lost 3 bases, J lost 3 bases, and 2 bases stayed unmatched. Germline V gene data show CDR1 as MNHEY and CDR2 as SVGEGT. The CDR3 here is CASSYGTGVYNEQFF. The CDR3 DNA reads TGTGCCAGCAGTTATGGGACAGGGGTCTACAATGAGCAGTTCTTC.

This clonotype was picked up a small number of times. V gene TRBV2 combines with J gene TRBJ2-1; D gene uncertain. The CDR3 loop spans 12 amino acids. V lost 6 bases and J 5 bases, leaving 8 bases between the germline ends. Germline values: CDR1 SNHLY, CDR2 FYNNEI. The CDR3: CASRESNNEQFF. CDR3 bases: TGTGCCAGCAGGGAGAGTAACAATGAGCAGTTCTTC. The whole variable domain, remainder taken from reference TRBV2 and TRBJ2-1, is EPEVTQTPSHQVTQMGQEVILRCVPISNHLYFYWYRQILGQKVEFLVSFYNNEISEKSEIFDDQFSVERPDGSNFTLKIRSTKLEDSAMYFCASRESNNEQFFGPGTRLTVL.

This clonotype was picked up many times. V usage is TRBV6-2 or TRBV6-3 and J usage is TRBJ2-5; TRBD1 might be the D (6 bases). V was trimmed by 6 bases and J by 0 bases, leaving 17 bases between them. The CDR3 length is 16 residues. The germline CDR1 and CDR2 sequences are MNHEY and SVGEGT. CDR3 in amino acids: CASRPRGSLYQETQYF. Here the CDR3 DNA reads TGTGCCAGCAGGCCAAGGGGGTCATTGTACCAAGAGACCCAGTACTTC.

This clonotype was counted between two and nine times. CDR3 residues: CASAGLSTYNEQFF. The DNA for the CDR3 is TGTGCCAGCGCGGGACTTTCTACCTACAATGAGCAGTTCTTC. The V gene is TRBV12-3 or TRBV12-4, the J gene TRBJ2-1; D possibly corresponds to TRBD2 (6 bases). The V end lost 8 bases, the J end lost 2 bases, and 13 bases lay between the germline ends. This CDR3 spans 14 amino acids.

The chain couples TRBV7-6 to TRBJ2-3; 9 positions agree with TRBD2. The trim removed 1 base at V and 5 bases at J, leaving 7 bases unmatched. The CDR3 has 16 amino acids. The germline gives CDR1 SGHVS, CDR2 FNYEAQ. CDR3 sequence reads: CASSLEAGGAKDTQYF. Written as DNA, the CDR3 is TGTGCCAGCAGCTTAGAGGCGGGGGGGGCCAAAGATACGCAGTATTTT.

This chain uses TRBV5-5 with TRBJ1-1, with TRBD1 identical over 7 bases. CDR1 is SGHKS and CDR2 is YYEKEE in the germline V gene (reference sequence). The junction had 13 bases not matched to a gene; V was cut back by 4 bases and J by 1 base. This CDR3 is built from 17 residues. The CDR3 DNA sequence: TGTGCCAGCAGCCGAAAATACCAGGGACAGAAGAACACTGAAGCTTTCTTT. Encoded protein: CASSRKYQGQKNTEAFF.

This clonotype was recorded a few times. This chain links TRBV6-5 with TRBJ2-7; a weak D match, TRBD1 (5 bases). The CDR3 runs 14 residues. Germline V gene sequence: CDR1 MNHEY, CDR2 SVGAGI. V was trimmed by 0 bases and J by 2 bases, leaving 8 bases between them. DNA for the CDR3: TGTGCCAGCAGTTACTCGACAGCGACCTACGAGCAGTACTTC. Translated: CASSYSTATYEQYF.

This clonotype was counted between two and nine times. This chain's CDR3 is CASSTSGGAPDETQYF. The CDR3 DNA sequence: TGCGCCAGCAGCACCTCAGGGGGGGCGCCTGATGAGACCCAGTACTTC. V and J are TRBV5-1 and TRBJ2-5; D may be TRBD1 or TRBD2 (7 bases each). The germline CDR1 and CDR2 sequences are SGHRS and YFSETQ. The CDR3 is 16 residues long. The V end lost 4 bases, the J end lost 5 bases, and 21 bases lay between the germline ends.

The chain recombines TRBV2 with TRBJ2-1; unclear D gene. Trimming shortened V by 4 bases and J by 8 bases, and 9 bases separated the two germline ends. The CDR3 runs to 12 residues. The germline V gene has CDR1 SNHLY and CDR2 FYNNEI. The CDR3 nucleotides read TGTGCCAGCAGTGGAAGAGGCTATGAGCAGTTCTTC. This gives the protein CASSGRGYEQFF. Variable domain in full (rest from reference TRBV2 and TRBJ2-1): EPEVTQTPSHQVTQMGQEVILRCVPISNHLYFYWYRQILGQKVEFLVSFYNNEISEKSEIFDDQFSVERPDGSNFTLKIRSTKLEDSAMYFCASSGRGYEQFFGPGTRLTVL.